This T cell receptor beta chain was captured by sequencing in a study of T cell responses to AZD1222 COVID-19 vaccine. Trimming stripped 3 bases from V and 2 bases from J, with 13 bases between. The CDR3 is made up of 15 amino acids. The V gene's germline CDR1 is ENHRY and CDR2 SYGVKD. Sequenced by immunoSEQ multiplex PCR; TCRdb stores in-frame clones only, minus some. Seen here are around 150,000 clones, approximately 94% observed once, and the top ten hold under 6%. The TCR originated in an adult who received the AZD1222 COVID-19 vaccine. The sample here was peripheral blood, taken 28 days after the second AZD1222 dose. The chain couples TRBV10-3 to TRBJ1-2; D is unclear. The CDR3 DNA is TGTGCCATCAGTGAATCCCGGGAGCAGAACTATGGCTACACCTTC. Translated, it gives CAISESREQNYGYTF.